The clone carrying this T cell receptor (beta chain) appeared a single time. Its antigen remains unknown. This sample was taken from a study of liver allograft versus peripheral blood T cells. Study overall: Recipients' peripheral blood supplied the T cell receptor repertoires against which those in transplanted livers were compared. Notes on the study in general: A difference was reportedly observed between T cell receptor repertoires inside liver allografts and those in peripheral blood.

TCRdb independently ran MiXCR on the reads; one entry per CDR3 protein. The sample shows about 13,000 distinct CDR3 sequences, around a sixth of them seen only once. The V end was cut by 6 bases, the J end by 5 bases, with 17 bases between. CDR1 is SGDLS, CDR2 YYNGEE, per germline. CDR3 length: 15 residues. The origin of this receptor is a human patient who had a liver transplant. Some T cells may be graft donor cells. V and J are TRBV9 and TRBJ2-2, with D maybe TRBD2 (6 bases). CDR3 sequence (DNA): TGTGCCAGCAACCCGGGACTCAAAGGTACCGGGGAGCTGTTTTTT. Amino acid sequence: CASNPGLKGTGELFF. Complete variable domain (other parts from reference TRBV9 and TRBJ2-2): DSGVTQTPKHLITATGQRVTLRCSPRSGDLSVYWYQQSLDQGLQFLIQYYNGEERAKGNILERFSAQQFPDLHSELNLSSLELGDSALYFCASNPGLKGTGELFFGEGSRLTVL.